The present T cell receptor beta chain was sequenced within a study of blood T cell repertoires in COVID-19. This clone occurred once. V shed 3 bases and J 6 bases; nucleotides not matched to a gene: 11. CDR1 and CDR2 (germline): MGHRA, YSYEKL. The CDR3 covers 16 residues. Repertoires were generated with immunoSEQ multiplex PCR, while TCRdb's copy carries only in-frame clones and drops some. The sample records more than 300,000 clones, more than 70% being singletons. The sequencing sample was made of peripheral blood. The chain has TRBV4-1 and TRBJ1-5; 7 nucleotides line up with TRBD1. The TCR comes from a man aged 18 to 35 who had recovered from COVID-19. The CDR3 region has the DNA TGCGCCAGCAGCCAGGGACGACAGGGCTCCAGTCAGCCCCAGCATTTT. Its translation: CASSQGRQGSSQPQHF.